One sample yielded the 24 T cell receptor beta chains listed below, sequenced in a study of shared clonotypes between healthy human individuals. Repertoires were generated with immunoSEQ multiplex PCR, while TCRdb's copy carries only in-frame clones and drops some. The sample includes 450,000 to 600,000 clones, approximately 79% of them seen just once. The sample comprised PBMCs. Every receptor here comes from a woman between 35 and 50 years old in good health. Some clones in this sample may be carry-over from other donors' samples.

This chain links TRBV13 with TRBJ1-1, with a possible D match to TRBD1 (5 bases). The CDR3 extends over 14 amino acids. With 3 bases removed from V and 6 bases from J, the gap between germline ends came to 14 bases. The germline V gene encodes CDR1 PRHDT and CDR2 FYEKMQ (reference sequence). This chain's CDR3 is CASSLSGTQAEAFF. DNA for the CDR3: TGTGCCAGCAGCTTGTCCGGGACTCAAGCTGAAGCTTTCTTT.

CDR3 DNA sequence: TGTGCCTGGTCGACCGGACAGGGGGATAATGAAAAACTGTTTTTT. Translating gives CAWSTGQGDNEKLFF. J is TRBJ1-4 and V is TRBV30; 10 nucleotides line up with TRBD1. The CDR3 is made up of 15 amino acids. V shed 5 bases and J 4 bases; nucleotides not matched to a gene: 7. CDR1 is GTSNPN, CDR2 SVGIG, per germline (reference sequence).

This sequence joins TRBV19 and TRBJ2-7; 8 bases fit TRBD1. The CDR3 length is 15 residues. The V gene end was trimmed by 5 bases and the J gene end by 4 bases; junction bases not matched to a gene: 10. The V gene's germline CDR1 is LNHDA and CDR2 SQIVND (reference sequence). For the CDR3, the DNA is TGTGCCAGTAGTTTCCCCGGGACAGGAGTATACGAGCAGTACTTC. Translating it yields CASSFPGTGVYEQYF.

V and J are TRBV28 and TRBJ2-4, with D maybe TRBD1 (6 bases). CDR3 size: 16 residues. Germline V lookup: CDR1 MDHEN, CDR2 SYDVKM. Trimming cost V 3 bases and J 0 bases, with 12 bases left between them. This CDR3 reads CASSLVQGGAKNIQYF. In DNA, the CDR3 is TGTGCCAGCAGTTTGGTTCAAGGGGGAGCCAAAAACATTCAGTACTTC.

On this clone: The same CDR3 can be traced to other DNA sequences in this sample. V usage is TRBV2 and J usage is TRBJ2-1; 8 nucleotides align to TRBD2. The CDR3 extends over 14 amino acids. V was clipped by 4 bases and J by 4 bases; unmatched bases: 3. Germline V lookup: CDR1 SNHLY, CDR2 FYNNEI. CDR3 in amino acids: CASSGLAGYNEQFF. In nucleotides, the CDR3 is TGTGCCAGCAGTGGATTAGCGGGATACAATGAGCAGTTCTTC.

The genes are TRBV19 and TRBJ1-2; D is unclear. CDR3 size: 13 residues. Trimming took off 5 bases at V and 4 bases at J, with 11 bases between the two ends. The germline V gene has CDR1 LNHDA and CDR2 SQIVND (reference sequence). DNA of the CDR3: TGTGCCAGTAGTGTTCTCGGTTCCTATGGCTACACCTTC. Amino acid sequence: CASSVLGSYGYTF.

The chain employs TRBV28 and TRBJ2-3; D gene ambiguous. This CDR3 contains 16 residues. The V gene lost 7 bases and the J gene lost 4 bases, with 21 bases spanning the gap. Germline V CDR1 and CDR2: MDHEN, SYDVKM. CDR3 amino acids: CASKVGRMPVADTQYF. The CDR3, as DNA: TGTGCCAGCAAAGTTGGAAGGATGCCCGTCGCAGATACGCAGTATTTT.

This clone was recorded a few times. The chain couples TRBV29-1 to TRBJ1-3; D is perhaps TRBD1 (6 bases). The CDR3 runs 14 residues. With 4 bases removed from V and 0 bases from J, the gap between germline ends came to 10 bases. CDR1 is SQVTM, CDR2 ANQGSEA, per germline. CDR3 in amino acids: CSVGQGSSGNTIYF. CDR3 in DNA: TGCAGCGTTGGGCAGGGGAGCTCTGGAAACACCATATATTTT.

This chain joins TRBV7-3 and TRBJ2-3; D unclear. The ends were cut back, 3 bases at V and 1 base at J, with 11 bases in the middle. Germline CDR1 is SGHTA and CDR2 is FQGTGA. This CDR3 spans 15 amino acids. CDR3 region: CASSFWAARTDTQYF. CDR3 DNA: TGTGCCAGCAGCTTCTGGGCGGCCCGCACAGATACGCAGTATTTT.

The V call is TRBV27, the J call TRBJ2-2; 10 bases agree with TRBD1. This CDR3 region has 14 residues. V gave up 6 bases and J gave up 6 bases; unmatched junction bases: 4. Germline assignment: CDR1 MNHEY and CDR2 SMNVEV (reference sequence). CDR3 residues: CASSTGQGPGELFF. CDR3 sequence (DNA): TGTGCCAGCAGCACGGGACAGGGGCCCGGGGAGCTGTTTTTT.

This clone was recorded once. The chain recombines TRBV5-1 with TRBJ2-7; D possibly uses TRBD1 or TRBD2 (5 bases each). The CDR3 contains 14 residues. V dropped 1 base and J dropped 5 bases, with 13 bases sitting between them. CDR1 and CDR2 from the germline V gene are SGHRS and YFSETQ. CDR3 nucleotide sequence: TGCGCCAGCAGCTTGTATCCAGGGAGAGACGAGCAGTACTTC. Translated, it gives CASSLYPGRDEQYF.

The chain combines TRBV11-3 with TRBJ2-1; D is possibly TRBD2 (5 bases). With 0 bases removed from V and 4 bases from J, the gap between germline ends came to 16 bases. Germline V gene sequence: CDR1 SGHNT, CDR2 YENEEA. The CDR3 has 17 residues. The chain's CDR3 is CASSLDATKSGYNEQFF. The CDR3, as DNA: TGTGCCAGCAGCTTAGATGCGACTAAGTCAGGATACAATGAGCAGTTCTTC. Looking up the rest from reference TRBV11-3 and TRBJ2-1 gives the full variable domain: EAGVVQSPRYKIIEKKQPVAFWCNPISGHNTLYWYLQNLGQGPELLIRYENEEAVDDSQLPKDRFSAERLKGVDSTLKIQPAELGDSAVYLCASSLDATKSGYNEQFFGPGTRLTVL.

This chain connects TRBV28 to TRBJ2-5; D is possibly TRBD2 (5 bases). V shed 4 bases and J shed 11 bases, with 14 bases lying between them. Per germline, CDR1 MDHEN and CDR2 SYDVKM. The CDR3 length is 12 residues. The CDR3 spells CASSSREWEQYF. Here the CDR3 DNA reads TGTGCCAGCAGTTCTAGGGAGTGGGAGCAGTACTTC.

The chain is built from TRBV9 and TRBJ2-2; D not certain. The CDR3 covers 15 residues. Per the germline V gene, CDR1 is SGDLS and CDR2 is YYNGEE. The V gene lost 0 bases and the J gene lost 4 bases, with 10 bases spanning the gap. The CDR3 is CASSVAGVVTGELFF. The CDR3 coding sequence is TGTGCCAGCAGCGTAGCTGGAGTAGTCACCGGGGAGCTGTTTTTT.

This chain connects TRBV10-3 to TRBJ2-7, with a possible D match to TRBD2 (5 bases). The CDR3 contains 15 residues. V was shortened by 3 bases and J by 7 bases, with 19 bases between the two germline ends. The germline CDR1 and CDR2 sequences are ENHRY and SYGVKD. CDR3 DNA: TGTGCCATCAGTGACGACGGACTGGGATCTAGTGAGCAGTACTTC. Its translation is CAISDDGLGSSEQYF.

In nucleotides, the CDR3 is TGTGCCAGCAGCTTAAGCAGGGGTGAGGATGGCTACACCTTC. Amino acid sequence: CASSLSRGEDGYTF. The chain combines TRBV7-3 with TRBJ1-2; D might be TRBD1 (6 bases). This CDR3 is built from 14 residues. Trimming pared 1 base from V and 6 bases from J, leaving 12 bases between. Germline assignment: CDR1 SGHTA and CDR2 FQGTGA.

The chain is built from TRBV9 and TRBJ2-5; a weak D match, TRBD2 (5 bases). This CDR3 comprises 15 residues. In germline, CDR1 is SGDLS, CDR2 YYNGEE. V dropped 1 base and J dropped 4 bases, with 14 bases sitting between them. In nucleotides, the CDR3 is TGTGCCAGCAGCGTATATTCTGTGGGAGCAGAGACCCAGTACTTC. It codes for CASSVYSVGAETQYF.

V usage is TRBV28 and J usage is TRBJ1-1, with D uncertain. CDR1 MDHEN and CDR2 SYDVKM come from the germline V gene. This CDR3 has 18 amino acids. V gave up 1 base and J gave up 1 base, with 19 bases separating them. The CDR3 region is CASSLLAEGQGSNTEAFF. CDR3 nucleotides: TGTGCCAGCAGTTTATTAGCCGAAGGCCAAGGCTCGAACACTGAAGCTTTCTTT. Complete variable domain (other parts from reference TRBV28 and TRBJ1-1): DVKVTQSSRYLVKRTGEKVFLECVQDMDHENMFWYRQDPGLGLRLIYFSYDVKMKEKGDIPEGYSVSREKKERFSLILESASTNQTSMYLCASSLLAEGQGSNTEAFFGQGTRLTVV.

The chain recombines TRBV7-2 with TRBJ1-1, with a tentative D call TRBD1 (6 bases). Germline V gene data show CDR1 as SGHTA and CDR2 as FQGNSA. This CDR3 is built from 16 residues. V lost 1 base and J 4 bases, leaving 16 bases between the germline ends. The CDR3 region has the DNA TGTGCCAGCAGCTTAGACCCGGGGGCGTCAGGCACTGAAGCTTTCTTT. Protein: CASSLDPGASGTEAFF.

The chain has TRBV4-1 and TRBJ2-7, with a tentative D call TRBD2 (5 bases). The CDR3 spans 15 residues. Trimming took 0 bases from V and 0 from J, leaving 9 bases between them. Germline loops: CDR1 MGHRA, CDR2 YSYEKL. CDR3 in DNA: TGCGCCAGCAGCCAAGATGCTAGCAACTCCTACGAGCAGTACTTC. This encodes CASSQDASNSYEQYF.

This clone has at least ten counts. This chain connects TRBV5-8 to TRBJ2-7; 13 bases align to TRBD2. After removal of 4 bases from V and 6 bases from J, the junction contained 7 bases not matched to a gene. Germline loops: CDR1 SGHTS, CDR2 YDEGEE. The CDR3 has 15 residues. CDR3 region: CASSLGLAGVSEQYF. The CDR3 DNA reads as TGTGCCAGCAGCCTCGGACTAGCGGGAGTGAGCGAGCAGTACTTC.

A single count supports this clone. The rearrangement joins TRBV28 to TRBJ1-2; a weak D match, TRBD1 (6 bases). Trimming cost V 6 bases and J 2 bases, with 13 bases left between them. The germline gives CDR1 MDHEN, CDR2 SYDVKM. The CDR3 is 14 residues long. The DNA of the CDR3 is TGTGCCAGCAGAACCCGACAGGCAAACTATGGCTACACCTTC. Its translation is CASRTRQANYGYTF.

The J gene is TRBJ2-5, the V gene TRBV14, with 7 bases lining up with TRBD2. The CDR3 has 13 amino acids. Germline lookup yields CDR1 SGHDN and CDR2 FVKESK. With 6 bases clipped from V and 2 bases from J, the junction kept 3 bases outside the gene matches. CDR3 amino acids: CASRHSGQETQYF. The DNA for the CDR3 is TGTGCCAGCAGACATAGCGGGCAAGAGACCCAGTACTTC.

The V call is TRBV11-1, the J call TRBJ2-5; the match to TRBD1 covers 8 bases. With the DNA end fitting TRBJ2-7 better, the J assignment may be wrong. CDR1 is SGHAT, CDR2 FQDESV, per germline (reference sequence). CDR3 length: 14 amino acids. CDR3 bases: TGTGCCAGCAGCTTTCGGACAGGGCAGGACGAGCAGTACTTC. It is translated as CASSFRTGQDEQYF.